Each of the 14 T cell receptor beta chains below was sequenced from the same sample in a study of cytomegalovirus exposure and HLA in healthy donors. Amplification used 60 Vbeta primers and 13 Jbeta primers. TCRdb keeps only in-frame clones here, not all; method: immunoSEQ multiplex PCR. The sample shows about 160,000 clones, roughly 80% of them seen only once. Sequencing was carried out using PBMCs. All receptors come from a male donor in good health and CMV-seropositive.

This clone was counted once. The genes are TRBV9 and TRBJ2-2; tentatively, D is TRBD1 (5 bases). Trimming took 2 bases from V and 1 from J, leaving 9 bases between them. Per germline, CDR1 SGDLS and CDR2 YYNGEE. This CDR3 region has 15 residues. The CDR3 sequence is CASSVGRENTGELFF. The CDR3 DNA sequence: TGTGCCAGCAGCGTGGGCAGGGAGAACACCGGGGAGCTGTTTTTT.

This chain joins TRBV5-1 and TRBJ1-4; 7 nucleotides agree with TRBD1. The ends lost 5 bases at V and 7 bases at J; junction bases unmatched: 8. Germline lookup yields CDR1 SGHRS and CDR2 YFSETQ. The CDR3 length is 14 residues. CDR3 coding DNA: TGCGCCAGCAGGGAGGCAGGGGGGAGTGAAAAACTGTTTTTT. As protein: CASREAGGSEKLFF.

V usage is TRBV7-8 and J usage is TRBJ2-5; 10 bases line up with TRBD1. This CDR3 spans 15 amino acids. The V segment lost 3 bases and the J segment 2 bases; nucleotides outside the gene matches: 3. Germline lookup yields CDR1 SGHVS and CDR2 FQNEAQ. The CDR3 nucleotides are TGTGCCAGCAGCTTCGACAGGGGGCGTCAAGAGACCCAGTACTTC. This translates into CASSFDRGRQETQYF.

The CDR3, as DNA: TGTGCCAGCAGCTTGTACAGGGGAGACGAGACCCAGTACTTC. It encodes CASSLYRGDETQYF. The chain couples TRBV5-6 to TRBJ2-5; 7 bases are a match to TRBD1. CDR1 and CDR2 from the germline V gene are SGHDT and YYEEEE. This CDR3 comprises 14 residues. The V gene end was trimmed by 1 base and the J gene end by 5 bases; junction bases not matched to a gene: 5.

The chain is built from TRBV2 and TRBJ2-7; 9 bases are shared with TRBD1. This CDR3 is built from 14 residues. Germline lookup yields CDR1 SNHLY and CDR2 FYNNEI. V trimming: 7 bases; J trimming: 2 bases; junction bases outside the gene matches: 6. CDR3 DNA: TGTGCCAGCACCGCGACAGGGGGGACCTACGAGCAGTACTTC. It specifies CASTATGGTYEQYF.

There are a few counts of this clone. The V call is TRBV6-1, the J call TRBJ1-5, with 8 positions matching TRBD1. Per germline, CDR1 MNHNS and CDR2 SASEGT. V shed 6 bases and J 4 bases; nucleotides not matched to a gene: 5. There are 14 residues in the CDR3. CDR3 in amino acids: CASRGTGTNQPQHF. Written as DNA, the CDR3 is TGTGCCAGCAGGGGGACAGGAACAAATCAGCCCCAGCATTTT.

The table lists this clone with a count of one. The chain uses TRBV10-3 and TRBJ1-4, with 11 positions matching TRBD1. With 3 bases clipped from V and 4 bases from J, the junction kept 4 bases outside the gene matches. The CDR3 sequence is 16 residues long. Looked up from germline, CDR1 is ENHRY and CDR2 is SYGVKD. The CDR3 protein is CAISEFGTGGNEKLFF. The CDR3 nucleotides read TGTGCCATCAGTGAATTTGGGACAGGGGGTAATGAAAAACTGTTTTTT.

This clone is a singleton in its sample. This chain uses TRBV5-6 with TRBJ1-2, with D hard to call. The CDR3 sequence is 15 residues long. Germline V lookup: CDR1 SGHDT, CDR2 YYEEEE. The germline V and J ends were trimmed by 4 bases and 2 bases, with 15 bases remaining between them. The DNA for the CDR3 is TGTGCCAGCAGCGTGTTAGGCGACTCCAACTATGGCTACACCTTC. It is translated as CASSVLGDSNYGYTF.

The table lists this clone with a count of one. The rearrangement links TRBV7-8 to TRBJ1-3; D perhaps matches TRBD1 (6 bases). V lost 1 base to trimming and J lost 4 bases, with 11 bases between them. This CDR3 is built from 15 residues. Looked up from germline, CDR1 is SGHVS and CDR2 is FQNEAQ. CDR3 bases: TGTGCCAGCAGCTTAGGGTTAAGGGGGGGAAACACCATATATTTT. It translates to CASSLGLRGGNTIYF.

This chain uses TRBV5-4 with TRBJ2-3, with a tentative D call TRBD1 (5 bases). Germline lookup yields CDR1 SGHNT and CDR2 YYREEE (reference sequence). V lost 3 bases to trimming and J lost 4 bases, with 9 bases between them. The CDR3 covers 13 residues. The DNA for the CDR3 is TGTGCCAGCAGCTCCGGACATGCAGATACGCAGTATTTT. Translation: CASSSGHADTQYF.

This clone was seen only a few times. In DNA form, the CDR3 reads TGTGCCTGGAGCGGAGGGTCGACTAATGAAAAACTGTTTTTT. Translated, it gives CAWSGGSTNEKLFF. V usage is TRBV30 and J usage is TRBJ1-4, with no clear D. Trimming removed 3 bases at V and 2 bases at J, with 10 bases between. This CDR3 has 14 residues. Germline V gives CDR1 GTSNPN, CDR2 SVGIG (reference sequence).

This clone was counted between two and nine times. This chain links TRBV5-1 with TRBJ1-2; TRBD1 is a possible D gene (6 bases). The CDR3 has 14 amino acids. Germline V gives CDR1 SGHRS, CDR2 YFSETQ. V lost 0 bases and J 8 bases, leaving 14 bases between the germline ends. The CDR3 sequence is CASSLAQGTIGYTF. The DNA for the CDR3 is TGCGCCAGCAGCTTGGCCCAGGGGACAATCGGCTACACCTTC.

V is TRBV15 and J is TRBJ2-5, with TRBD1 as a possible D gene (6 bases). The germline gives CDR1 LNHNV, CDR2 YYDKDF (reference sequence). Between the trimmed V and J ends, which lost 0 bases and 9 bases, there was a span of 17 bases. CDR3 length equals 15 residues. The CDR3 coding sequence is TGTGCCACCAGCAGAGATAGAGGCCAGACAGGAGCCCAGTACTTC. Translated, it gives CATSRDRGQTGAQYF.

The chain uses TRBV6-6 and TRBJ1-3, with a tentative D call TRBD1 (6 bases). The length of the CDR3 is 14 residues. Per the germline V gene, CDR1 is MNHNY and CDR2 is SVGAGI (reference sequence). Trimming removed 6 bases at V and 0 bases at J, with 9 bases between. This chain's CDR3 is CASRSTGSGNTIYF. The DNA of the CDR3 is TGTGCCAGCAGATCGACAGGCTCTGGAAACACCATATATTTT.